This T cell receptor (beta chain) was captured in a study of Ad26.COV2.S vaccination and SARS-CoV-2 variants. Study results and caveats: People given the vaccine had a wider spike-specific TCR breadth than placebo recipients did.

Worth noting for this clone: As yet, its antigen is unknown.

The sample's treatment: 19 received Ad26.COV2.S at low or high dose, single or two shots; roughly 5 received placebo; per-sample allocation not given. Sampling took place 63 days after the first vaccine or placebo injection. Trimming took 4 bases from V and 5 from J, leaving 12 bases between them. The CDR3 length is 14 residues. Germline CDR1 is MDHEN and CDR2 is SYDVKM. TCRdb's table, derived via immunoSEQ multiplex PCR, lists solely in-frame clones and lacks some. The table has roughly 500,000 clones, roughly 87% seen once. The specimen comprised peripheral blood, sampled in a trial of Ad26.COV2.S vaccine versus placebo. The chain joins TRBV28 to TRBJ1-5; D remains ambiguous. This TCR derives from a person aged 18 to 65 who received the Ad26.COV2.S COVID-19 vaccine or a placebo. The DNA of the CDR3 is TGTGCCAGCAGTTCCCCAGGTGGCGATCAGCCCCAGCATTTT. Its protein is CASSSPGGDQPQHF.